These 10 T cell receptor beta chains were sequenced from one sample in a study of Ad26.COV2.S vaccination and SARS-CoV-2 variants. Treatment meaning: around 19 received Ad26.COV2.S at low or high dose, single or two shots; roughly 5 received placebo; per-sample allocation not given. Specimens were obtained on day 63 following the first vaccine or placebo injection. Sequencing used immunoSEQ multiplex PCR; TCRdb keeps in-frame clones, though not all of them. The sample consists of about 400,000 clones, over 75% of them appearing once. The input for sequencing was peripheral blood, taken in a trial of Ad26.COV2.S vaccine versus placebo. These receptors all stem from a person between 18 and 65 years old who received the Ad26.COV2.S COVID-19 vaccine or a placebo.

The CDR3 nucleotides read TGTGCCAGAAGCCCGGGTAACACCGGGGAGCTGTTTTTT. Its translation: CARSPGNTGELFF. This rearrangement joins TRBV5-3 to TRBJ2-2; D gene unclear. TRBV5-3 is an open reading frame, and its role is uncertain. The CDR3 length is 13 residues. The V end was cut by 4 bases, the J end by 2 bases, with 6 bases between.

V gene TRBV3-1 (or the pseudogene TRBV3-2) combines with J gene TRBJ2-1; D is possibly TRBD2 (5 bases). From germline, CDR1 is LGHDT and CDR2 YNNKEL (reference sequence). The CDR3 is made up of 13 amino acids. The ends were cut back, 0 bases at V and 7 bases at J, with 7 bases in the middle. CDR3 bases: TGTGCCAGCAGCCAAGATTCGGGGAATGAGCAGTTCTTC. Translated, it gives CASSQDSGNEQFF.

Only a few counts were recorded for this clone. The rearrangement uses TRBV30 and TRBJ1-4, with D maybe TRBD1 (5 bases). The CDR3 sequence is 13 residues long. V shed 4 bases and J shed 8 bases, with 14 bases lying between them. Germline V gene data show CDR1 as GTSNPN and CDR2 as SVGIG (reference sequence). The CDR3 region is CAWISGTGEKLFF. CDR3 nucleotide sequence: TGTGCCTGGATCTCCGGGACCGGAGAAAAACTGTTTTTT.

This clone came up a few times. The CDR3 nucleotides read TGCGCCAGCAGCTTTGGAACCCTATTGCGCAGGGTGAACTATGGCTACACCTTC. It translates to CASSFGTLLRRVNYGYTF. The rearrangement joins TRBV5-1 to TRBJ1-2; the D gene is possibly TRBD1 (5 bases). Germline V CDR1 and CDR2: SGHRS, YFSETQ. Trimming pared 2 bases from V and 2 bases from J, leaving 22 bases between. The CDR3 totals 18 residues.

The chain carries TRBV5-4 and TRBJ2-3, with 15 bases that match TRBD2. Germline loops: CDR1 SGHNT, CDR2 YYREEE (reference sequence). V lost 1 base and J lost 4; bases outside the gene matches: 1. This CDR3 comprises 16 residues. The CDR3 reads CASSLRTSGRADTQYF. Written as DNA, the CDR3 is TGTGCCAGCAGCTTGAGGACTAGCGGGAGGGCAGATACGCAGTATTTT.

This clone was detected once. This chain uses TRBV27 with TRBJ1-1, with D possibly TRBD1 on 5 matching bases. Deletions cut 6 bases from V and 0 bases from J, with 14 bases between. This CDR3 region has 15 residues. CDR1 and CDR2 from the germline V gene are MNHEY and SMNVEV (reference sequence). CDR3 residues: CASRRTGTVNTEAFF. DNA for the CDR3: TGTGCCAGCAGGCGTACCGGGACGGTGAACACTGAAGCTTTCTTT.

The rearrangement links TRBV7-3 to TRBJ2-1, with 9 bases lining up with TRBD2. This CDR3 spans 16 amino acids. Germline values: CDR1 SGHTA, CDR2 FQGTGA. V gave up 0 bases and J gave up 6 bases; unmatched junction bases: 6. This CDR3 reads CASSLTPSSGANEQFF. The CDR3 coding sequence is TGTGCCAGCAGCTTAACCCCGTCTAGCGGGGCCAATGAGCAGTTCTTC.

The chain combines TRBV4-1 with TRBJ1-5; D remains ambiguous. V was shortened by 10 bases and J by 4 bases, with 14 bases between the two germline ends. The germline gives CDR1 MGHRA, CDR2 YSYEKL. CDR3 length: 13 residues. This CDR3 is CATSSRYNQPQHF. The CDR3 bases are TGCGCCACCTCAAGCAGGTATAATCAGCCCCAGCATTTT.

The J gene is TRBJ2-7, the V gene TRBV15, with TRBD1 as a possible D gene (5 bases). This CDR3 spans 12 amino acids. The germline V and J ends were trimmed by 2 bases and 5 bases, with 7 bases remaining between them. Germline CDR1 reads LNHNV; CDR2 reads YYDKDF (reference sequence). CDR3 bases: TGTGCCACCAGCAGACAGGGCGACGAGCAGTACTTC. Its protein product is CATSRQGDEQYF.

The chain has TRBV27 and TRBJ2-3; 14 nucleotides agree with TRBD2. This CDR3 contains 17 residues. J gave up 3 bases and V 5 bases, and 7 bases lay outside the gene matches. Looked up from germline, CDR1 is MNHEY and CDR2 is SMNVEV (reference sequence). The CDR3 nucleotides are TGTGCCAGCAGTACCAGCGGGACTAGCGGGAGAACAGATACGCAGTATTTT. Its protein product is CASSTSGTSGRTDTQYF.